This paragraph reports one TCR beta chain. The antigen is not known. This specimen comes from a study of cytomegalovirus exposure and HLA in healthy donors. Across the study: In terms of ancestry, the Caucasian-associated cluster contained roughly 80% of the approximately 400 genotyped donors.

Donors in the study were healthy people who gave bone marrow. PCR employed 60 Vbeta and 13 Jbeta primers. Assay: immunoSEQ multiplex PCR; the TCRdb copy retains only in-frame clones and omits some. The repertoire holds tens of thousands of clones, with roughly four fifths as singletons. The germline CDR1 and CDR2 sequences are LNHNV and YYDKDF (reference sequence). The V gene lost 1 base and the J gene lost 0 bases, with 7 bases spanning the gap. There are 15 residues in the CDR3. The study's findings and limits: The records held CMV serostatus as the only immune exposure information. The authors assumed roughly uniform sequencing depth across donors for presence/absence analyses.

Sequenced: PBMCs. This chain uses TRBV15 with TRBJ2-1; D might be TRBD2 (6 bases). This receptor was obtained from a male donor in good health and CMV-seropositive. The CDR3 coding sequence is TGTGCCACCAGCAGAGCGGGAGACTCCTACAATGAGCAGTTCTTC. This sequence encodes CATSRAGDSYNEQFF.